This T cell receptor beta chain was sequenced in a study of cytomegalovirus exposure and HLA in healthy donors. Findings and limits, study-wide: An assumption of roughly uniform sequencing depth across donors underlay the presence/absence analyses. When analyzed later, the rates of TCR association showed variation by HLA locus, with DRB1 the most and HLA-C the fewest. Both high specificity and high sensitivity reportedly marked the classifier's diagnosis of cytomegalovirus status.

Use of 60 Vbeta and 13 Jbeta primers characterized the PCR. Libraries were prepared by immunoSEQ multiplex PCR; TCRdb keeps only in-frame clonotypes and omits some of them. The repertoire holds around 150,000 clones, with roughly 85% as singletons. This CDR3 has 12 residues. Germline CDR1 MNHEY, CDR2 SVGAGI. On this clone itself: Its antigen is undetermined.

The TCR was taken from a woman aged 45 to 65 in good health and CMV-seronegative. This rearrangement joins TRBV6-5 to TRBJ2-3; tentative D call: TRBD2 (6 bases). Sequencing input: PBMCs. The CDR3 loop is CASGLITDTQYF. The CDR3 DNA reads TGTGCTTCGGGACTTATTACAGATACGCAGTATTTT.